The 2 T cell receptor beta chains reported below all come from one sample, sequenced in a study of blood T cell repertoires in COVID-19. Some clones are missing from TCRdb's copy, which holds only in-frame ones; the method was immunoSEQ multiplex PCR. This table holds approximately 110,000 clones, over 75% found once. Material: peripheral blood. The receptors here all came from a man between 65 and 85 years old with active or convalescent COVID-19.

This clone occurred once. Without the conserved terminal phenylalanine or tryptophan, this CDR3 likely stems from a read error. Because the CDR3's place on the DNA is in doubt, the DNA is left out and the CDR3 is given as listed by TCRdb. The J gene is TRBJ2-3, the V gene TRBV25-1; the tabulated D call, TRBD1, remains unverified against the DNA. Germline V lookup: CDR1 MGHDK, CDR2 SYGVNS. The CDR3 is made up of 12 amino acids, end residues included. CDR3 in amino acids: CASSDGDRGQLV.

The rearrangement joins TRBV24-1 to TRBJ1-5; perhaps TRBD1 as D (5 bases). CDR1 is KGHDR, CDR2 SFDVKD, per germline. V was clipped by 3 bases and J by 3 bases, with 8 bases between them. There are 14 residues in the CDR3. This CDR3 is CATSDGHDNQPQHF. CDR3 nucleotide sequence: TGTGCCACCAGTGATGGACACGACAATCAGCCCCAGCATTTT.